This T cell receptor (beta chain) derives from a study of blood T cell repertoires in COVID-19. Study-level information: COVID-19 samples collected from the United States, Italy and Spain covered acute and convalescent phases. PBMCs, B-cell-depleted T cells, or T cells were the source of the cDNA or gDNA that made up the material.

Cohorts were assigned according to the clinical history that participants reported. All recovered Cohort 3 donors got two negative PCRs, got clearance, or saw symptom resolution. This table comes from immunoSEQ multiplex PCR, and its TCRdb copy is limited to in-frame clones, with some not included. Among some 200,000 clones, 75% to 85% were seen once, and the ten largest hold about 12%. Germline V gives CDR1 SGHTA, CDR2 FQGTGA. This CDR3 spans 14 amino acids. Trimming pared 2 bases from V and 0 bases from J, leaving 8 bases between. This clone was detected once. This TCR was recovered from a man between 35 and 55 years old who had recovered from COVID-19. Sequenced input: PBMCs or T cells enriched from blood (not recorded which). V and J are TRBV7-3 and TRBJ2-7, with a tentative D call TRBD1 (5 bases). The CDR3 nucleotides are TGTGCCAGCAGCTTACAGCAGGGCTCCTACGAGCAGTACTTC. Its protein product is CASSLQQGSYEQYF.